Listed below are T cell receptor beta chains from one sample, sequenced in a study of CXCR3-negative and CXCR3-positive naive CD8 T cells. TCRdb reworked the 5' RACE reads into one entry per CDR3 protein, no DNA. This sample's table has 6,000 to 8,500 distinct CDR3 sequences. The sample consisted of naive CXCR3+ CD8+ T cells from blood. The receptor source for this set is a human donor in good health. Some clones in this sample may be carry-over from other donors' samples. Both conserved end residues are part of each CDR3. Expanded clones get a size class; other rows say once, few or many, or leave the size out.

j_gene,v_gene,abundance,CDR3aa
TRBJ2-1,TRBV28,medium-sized,CASRTLAGPYNEQFF
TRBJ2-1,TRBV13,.,CASSLKIGTGGDEPFF
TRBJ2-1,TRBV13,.,CASSSSRIQNEQFF
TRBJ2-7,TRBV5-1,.,CASSWEVRPYEQYF
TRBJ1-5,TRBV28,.,CASRGQGSQPQHF
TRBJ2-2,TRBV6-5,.,CASSYPGTGRPANTGELFF
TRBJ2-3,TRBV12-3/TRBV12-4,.,CASSLTSGTTDTQYF
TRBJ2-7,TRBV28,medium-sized,CASRRRGQGSYEQYF
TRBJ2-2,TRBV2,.,CASSNGGEGTTGELFF
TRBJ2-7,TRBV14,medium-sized,CASSQEAGRGKYEQYF
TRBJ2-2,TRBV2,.,CASRATGELFF
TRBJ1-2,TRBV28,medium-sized,CASSLSLEGIYGYTF
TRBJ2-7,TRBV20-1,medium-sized,CSIGTSWEQYF
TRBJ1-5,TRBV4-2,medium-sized,CASSPNQPAKNQPQHF
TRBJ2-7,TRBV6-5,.,CASSSDRGSYEQYF
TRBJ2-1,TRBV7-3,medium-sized,CASSLGPTHPYNEQFF
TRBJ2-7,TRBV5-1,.,CASSLRGGAYEQYF
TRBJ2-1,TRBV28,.,CASSFQTSGRYNEQFF
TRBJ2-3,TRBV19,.,CASSIGSKRGQPGTDTQYF
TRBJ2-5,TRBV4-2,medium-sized,CASSQMGTQYF
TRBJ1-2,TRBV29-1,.,CSVPPGTGYDGYTF
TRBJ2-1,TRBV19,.,CASSIGNEQFF
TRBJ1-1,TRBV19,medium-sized,CASTKNRELMNTEAFF
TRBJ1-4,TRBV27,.,CASSSSDRGWYEKLFF
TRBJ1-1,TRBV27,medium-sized,CASSFSSYTEAFF
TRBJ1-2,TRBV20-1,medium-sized,CSATPPSTGFYGYTF
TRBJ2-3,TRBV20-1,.,CSARNSAESTDTQYF
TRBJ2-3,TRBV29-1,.,CSLKRTSDTRDTQYF
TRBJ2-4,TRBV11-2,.,CASSLAFRGTKNIQYF
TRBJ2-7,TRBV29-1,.,CSVFVRGHYEQYF
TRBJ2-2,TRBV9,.,CASSVGAVANTGELFF
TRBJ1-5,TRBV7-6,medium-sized,CASSLAGARNQPQHF
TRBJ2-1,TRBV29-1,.,CSVERPYNEQFF
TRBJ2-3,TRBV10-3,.,CAISEVGVVTDTQYF
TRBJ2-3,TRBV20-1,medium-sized,CSASASGQSTDTQYF
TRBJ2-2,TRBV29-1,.,CSVRQGYTGELFF
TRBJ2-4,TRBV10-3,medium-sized,CAISETWTSGGRTIQYF
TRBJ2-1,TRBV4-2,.,CASSQGRQTYNEQFF
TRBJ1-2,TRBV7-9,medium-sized,CASSSVRTVNYGYTF
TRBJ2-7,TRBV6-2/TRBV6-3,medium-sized,CASSDYYEQYF
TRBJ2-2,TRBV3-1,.,CASSHRNTGELFF
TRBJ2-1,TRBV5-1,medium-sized,CASSLRLYNEQFF
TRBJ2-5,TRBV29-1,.,CSVDWGETQYF
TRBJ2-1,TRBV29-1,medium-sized,CSVAGGLGNEQFF
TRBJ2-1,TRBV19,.,CASALGGDNEQFF
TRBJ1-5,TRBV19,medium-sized,CASSPFRVSNQPQHF
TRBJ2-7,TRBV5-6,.,CASSLGSSYEQYF
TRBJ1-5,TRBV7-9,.,CASSHDHSPQHF
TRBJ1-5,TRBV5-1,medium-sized,CASSLEGHQNQPQHF
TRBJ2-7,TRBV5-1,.,CASSWAGDEQYF
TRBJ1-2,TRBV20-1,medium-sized,CSAKNDRSVSYMLGYTF
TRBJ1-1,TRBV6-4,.,CASSDGTNTEAFF
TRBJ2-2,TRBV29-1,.,CSVELASGELFF